This is a list of T cell receptor beta chains from one sample in a study of cytomegalovirus exposure and HLA in healthy donors. The data were produced by immunoSEQ multiplex PCR, yet TCRdb's version contains in-frame clones alone and is incomplete. The sample holds 150,000 to 200,000 clones, 77% seen once. The sample was PBMCs. Receptors originate from an older woman in good health and CMV-seropositive. The CDR3 runs from the conserved cysteine through the conserved F or W. The D gene is left open where the match is weak. The size entry is marked missing in some rows and otherwise reads once, few, many or a size class.

D: TRBD2; J: TRBJ2-7; size: -; V: TRBV5-1; CDR3: CASSPSGGATAEQYF; DNA: TGCGCCAGCAGCCCAAGCGGGGGGGCCACCGCCGAGCAGTACTTC
D: -; J: TRBJ2-7; size: -; V: TRBV29-1; CDR3: CSILRGYEQYF; DNA: TGCAGCATCCTACGGGGGTATGAGCAGTACTTC
D: TRBD1; J: TRBJ1-2; size: -; V: TRBV30; CDR3: CAFKGTGSIYGYTF; DNA: TGTGCCTTTAAAGGGACAGGGTCTATCTATGGCTACACCTTC
D: -; J: TRBJ1-6; size: -; V: TRBV6-1; CDR3: CASSPWRQVNSPLHF; DNA: TGTGCCAGCAGTCCCTGGCGACAGGTCAATTCACCCCTCCACTTT
D: -; J: TRBJ1-3; size: -; V: TRBV5-1; CDR3: CASSLDSAGNTIYF; DNA: TGCGCCAGCAGCTTGGACAGTGCTGGAAACACCATATATTTT
D: -; J: TRBJ2-2; size: -; V: TRBV28; CDR3: CASSLADRNTGELFF; DNA: TGTGCCAGCAGTTTAGCCGACAGAAACACCGGGGAGCTGTTTTTT
D: TRBD2; J: TRBJ2-5; size: -; V: TRBV27; CDR3: CAGSPQGLAGGNQETQYF; DNA: TGTGCCGGCAGTCCCCAGGGACTAGCGGGAGGGAACCAAGAGACCCAGTACTTC
D: -; J: TRBJ2-7; size: -; V: TRBV11-2; CDR3: CASSPQDFFITYEQYF; DNA: TGTGCCAGCAGCCCCCAGGACTTCTTCATCACCTACGAGCAGTACTTC
D: -; J: TRBJ2-5; size: -; V: TRBV10-2; CDR3: CASSPGVRETQYF; DNA: TGCGCCAGCAGTCCCGGGGTCCGGGAGACCCAGTACTTC
D: TRBD1; J: TRBJ2-7; size: -; V: TRBV7-3; CDR3: CASSAEGQGAYEQYF; DNA: TGTGCCAGCAGCGCGGAAGGACAGGGAGCCTACGAGCAGTACTTC
D: -; J: TRBJ1-2; size: few; V: TRBV6-1; CDR3: CASSVVGYGYTF; DNA: TGTGCCAGCAGTGTCGTCGGCTATGGCTACACCTTC
D: TRBD1; J: TRBJ2-1; size: few; V: TRBV30; CDR3: CAWSVGQDSSYNEQFF; DNA: TGTGCCTGGAGTGTAGGACAGGACAGCTCCTACAATGAGCAGTTCTTC
D: TRBD2; J: TRBJ2-1; size: -; V: TRBV5-1; CDR3: CASSLGTSSTYNEQFF; DNA: TGCGCCAGCAGCTTGGGGACTAGCAGCACATACAATGAGCAGTTCTTC
D: TRBD2; J: TRBJ2-3; size: few; V: TRBV5-1; CDR3: CASSSLAGGTDTQYF; DNA: TGCGCCAGCAGCTCACTAGCGGGGGGTACAGATACGCAGTATTTT
D: -; J: TRBJ1-6; size: -; V: TRBV5-1; CDR3: CASSLGGRSNSPLHF; DNA: TGCGCCAGCAGCTTAGGCGGGCGAAGCAATTCACCCCTCCACTTT
D: -; J: TRBJ2-6; size: -; V: TRBV11-2; CDR3: CASSLELTGSGANVLTF; DNA: TGTGCCAGCAGCTTAGAACTCACAGGATCTGGGGCCAACGTCCTGACTTTC
D: TRBD1; J: TRBJ1-4; size: -; V: TRBV9; CDR3: CASSGGGQGYEKLFF; DNA: TGTGCCAGCAGCGGGGGTGGACAGGGGTACGAAAAACTGTTTTTT